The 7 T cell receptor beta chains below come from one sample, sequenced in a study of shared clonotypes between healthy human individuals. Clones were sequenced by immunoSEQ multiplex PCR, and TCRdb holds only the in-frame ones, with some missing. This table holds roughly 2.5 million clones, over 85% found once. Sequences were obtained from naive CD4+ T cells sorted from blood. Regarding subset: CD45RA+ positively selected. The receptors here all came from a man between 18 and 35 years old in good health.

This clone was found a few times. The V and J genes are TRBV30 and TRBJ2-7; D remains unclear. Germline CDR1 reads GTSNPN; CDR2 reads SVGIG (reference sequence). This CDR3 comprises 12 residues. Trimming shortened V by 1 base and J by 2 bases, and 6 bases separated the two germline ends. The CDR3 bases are TGTGCCTGGAGTGGCCCCCCCTACGAGCAGTACTTC. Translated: CAWSGPPYEQYF.

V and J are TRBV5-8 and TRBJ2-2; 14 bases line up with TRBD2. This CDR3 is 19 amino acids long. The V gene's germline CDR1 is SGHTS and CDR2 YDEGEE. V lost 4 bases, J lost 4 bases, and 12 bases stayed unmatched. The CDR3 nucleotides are TGTGCCAGCAGCCCACCGGGACTAGCGGGAGTTGGAGTCACCGGGGAGCTGTTTTTT. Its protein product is CASSPPGLAGVGVTGELFF.

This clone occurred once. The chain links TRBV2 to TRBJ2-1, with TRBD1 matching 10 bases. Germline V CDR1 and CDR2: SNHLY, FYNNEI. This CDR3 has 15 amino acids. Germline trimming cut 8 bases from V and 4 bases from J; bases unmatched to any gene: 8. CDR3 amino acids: CASRLTGGLYNEQFF. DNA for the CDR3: TGTGCCAGCCGATTGACAGGGGGCCTTTACAATGAGCAGTTCTTC.

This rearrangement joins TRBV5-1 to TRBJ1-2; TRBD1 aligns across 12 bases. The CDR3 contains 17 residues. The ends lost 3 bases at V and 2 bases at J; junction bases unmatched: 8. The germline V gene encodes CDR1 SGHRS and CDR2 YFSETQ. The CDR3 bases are TGCGCCAGCAGCTCCCGGGACAGGGGGCATCGGAACTATGGCTACACCTTC. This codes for CASSSRDRGHRNYGYTF.

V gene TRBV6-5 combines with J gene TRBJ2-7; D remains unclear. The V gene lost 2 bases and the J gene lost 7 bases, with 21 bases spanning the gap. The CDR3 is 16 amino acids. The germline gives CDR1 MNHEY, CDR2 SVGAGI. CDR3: CASSYSAGSFFREQYF. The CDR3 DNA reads TGTGCCAGCAGTTACAGCGCAGGATCCTTTTTTCGGGAGCAGTACTTC.

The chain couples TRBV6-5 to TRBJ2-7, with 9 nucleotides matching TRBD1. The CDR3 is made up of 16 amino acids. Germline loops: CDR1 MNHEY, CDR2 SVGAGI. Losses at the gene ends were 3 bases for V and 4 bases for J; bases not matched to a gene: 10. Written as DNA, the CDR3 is TGTGCCAGCAGTTATGGACAGGGGACAACCGCTTACGAGCAGTACTTC. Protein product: CASSYGQGTTAYEQYF.

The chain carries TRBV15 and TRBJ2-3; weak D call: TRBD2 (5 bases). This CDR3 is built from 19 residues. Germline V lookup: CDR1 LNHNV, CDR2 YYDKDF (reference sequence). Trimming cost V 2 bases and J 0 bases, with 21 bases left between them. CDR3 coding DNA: TGTGCCACCAGCAGAAAGAGGGATTCAGTATCCTCTAGCACAGATACGCAGTATTTT. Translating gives CATSRKRDSVSSSTDTQYF. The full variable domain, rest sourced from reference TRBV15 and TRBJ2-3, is DAMVIQNPRYQVTQFGKPVTLSCSQTLNHNVMYWYQQKSSQAPKLLFHYYDKDFNNEADTPDNFQSRRPNTSFCFLDIRSPGLGDTAMYLCATSRKRDSVSSSTDTQYFGPGTRLTVL.